A selection of T cell receptor beta chains follows, all from one sample in a study of control samples from healthy donors and cancer patients. Generated by immunoSEQ multiplex PCR, the TCRdb table keeps only in-frame clones and is missing some. The sample consists of under 100,000 clones, approximately 88% of them appearing once. Input material: PBMCs. Receptor source: a woman in her forties or fifties with colorectal cancer. The CDR3 runs from the conserved cysteine through the conserved F or W. The D gene is left open where the match is weak. A row's size may be missing; if present it is once, few, many or a size class.

D gene,V gene,clone size,J gene,CDR3 DNA,CDR3 protein
.,TRBV15,.,TRBJ1-2,TGTGCCACCAGCAAGAGTGGCTATGGCTACACCTTC,CATSKSGYGYTF
.,TRBV28,.,TRBJ2-5,TGTGCCAGCAGTTTAGCGACCCAAGAGACCCAGTACTTC,CASSLATQETQYF
.,TRBV4-3,.,TRBJ1-2,TGCGCCAGCAGCCAAGGAGAGGGAGGGAAATATGGCTACACCTTC,CASSQGEGGKYGYTF
TRBD1,TRBV28,.,TRBJ1-5,TGTGCCAGCAGTACCACCGGGACAGGGAGTCAGCCCCAGCATTTT,CASSTTGTGSQPQHF
.,TRBV30,.,TRBJ1-6,TGTGCCTGGAGTGTCCTAGCCTATAATTCACCCCTCCACTTT,CAWSVLAYNSPLHF
.,TRBV3-1/TRBV3-2,few,TRBJ2-3,TGTGCCAGCAGCCAACGACGTGCGGGGGCCACAGATACGCAGTATTTT,CASSQRRAGATDTQYF
.,TRBV28,.,TRBJ1-4,TGTGCCAGCCGGGACATAAGGAATGAAAAACTGTTTTTT,CASRDIRNEKLFF
TRBD2,TRBV12-5,.,TRBJ2-3,TGTGCTAGTGGTTTAAGGGTTTGGGCTAGCGGGGGGGCTACAGATACGCAGTATTTT,CASGLRVWASGGATDTQYF
.,TRBV5-6,.,TRBJ1-2,TGTGCCAGCAGCTATTCTTCAGGGGAAGGCTATGGCTACACCTTC,CASSYSSGEGYGYTF
.,TRBV15,.,TRBJ2-6,TGTGCCACCAGCAGAGAGCCCTCTGGGGCCAACGTCCTGACTTTC,CATSREPSGANVLTF
TRBD2,TRBV18,.,TRBJ2-3,TGTGCCAGCTCACCAAGCCAGCGGGGGAGTGTTAATACGCAGTATTTT,CASSPSQRGSVNTQYF
.,TRBV7-2,.,TRBJ1-6,TGTGCCAGCAGCTTGTGGGTAACCGGTAATTCACCCCTCCACTTT,CASSLWVTGNSPLHF
TRBD2,TRBV7-3,.,TRBJ2-3,TGTGCCAGCAGCTTCGCGGGGGGAAGCACAGATACGCAGTATTTT,CASSFAGGSTDTQYF
.,TRBV29-1,.,TRBJ1-3,TGCAGCGTTGTGCTTGGGGGAAACACCATATATTTT,CSVVLGGNTIYF
TRBD1,TRBV27,.,TRBJ1-1,TGTGCCAGCAGTGGACAGGTGGGGAGCACTGAAGCTTTCTTT,CASSGQVGSTEAFF
.,TRBV20-1,.,TRBJ2-3,TGCAGTGCTATCTCAGATACGCAGTATTTT,CSAISDTQYF
TRBD1,TRBV28,.,TRBJ1-4,TGTGCCAGCAGTTTACAGGGGGCGCGAGAAAAACTGTTTTTT,CASSLQGAREKLFF
.,TRBV27,.,TRBJ2-3,TGTGCCAGCAGGCGTAGAAGCGGTGGTGATTCTAGCACAGATACGCAGTATTTT,CASRRRSGGDSSTDTQYF
.,TRBV5-1,.,TRBJ1-5,TGCGCCAGCAGCTTGGCAGGGATGGGCAATCAGCCCCAGCATTTT,CASSLAGMGNQPQHF
.,TRBV10-3,.,TRBJ1-6,TGTGCCGTGGGCCCTGGACGCTCCTATAATTCACCCCTCCACTTT,CAVGPGRSYNSPLHF
.,TRBV5-1,.,TRBJ2-3,TGCGCCAGCGGCGGGCTCAGCACAGATACGCAGTATTTT,CASGGLSTDTQYF
.,TRBV12-3/TRBV12-4,.,TRBJ1-6,TGTGCCAGCAGCAGGGACCTTAATTCACCCCTCCACTTT,CASSRDLNSPLHF